The 16 T cell receptor beta chains below come from one sample, sequenced in a study of blood T cell repertoires in COVID-19 (dated by TCRdb to 2018 to 2020). Libraries were constructed by the immunoSEQ multiplex PCR assay. TCRdb mirrors the immuneACCESS table, restricted to in-frame sequences. Some clones are absent from its copies; in checked studies, under half trace to an unresolved V gene, and the reason for the others is unknown. The sample table lists more than 120,000 clones, 70% to 90% of them with a count of one. Roughly 2.5% of the sample is in the top ten clones. What was sequenced was peripheral blood. These receptors all come from a human donor with acute or convalescent COVID-19. The donor label of this sample is uncertain.

The V and J genes are TRBV9 and TRBJ1-1, with D maybe TRBD1 (5 bases). The CDR3 sequence is 15 residues long. Per germline, CDR1 SGDLS and CDR2 YYNGEE. V lost 0 bases to trimming and J lost 1 base, with 10 bases between them. The CDR3 protein is CASSVEAGKNTEAFF. The CDR3 nucleotides read TGTGCCAGCAGCGTAGAGGCAGGGAAGAACACTGAAGCTTTCTTT.

The V and J genes are TRBV7-6 and TRBJ2-7; 7 bases match TRBD2. V lost 4 bases and J lost 2; bases outside the gene matches: 11. CDR3 length equals 16 residues. Germline assignment: CDR1 SGHVS and CDR2 FNYEAQ. The CDR3 here is CASSSQTGRAPYEQYF. CDR3 sequence (DNA): TGTGCCAGCAGCTCACAAACGGGGAGGGCTCCCTACGAGCAGTACTTC.

The genes are TRBV21-1 and TRBJ1-5; the tabulated D call, TRBD1, remains unverified against the DNA. TRBV21-1 is a documented pseudogene. The CDR3 is 16 residues long. CDR3 nucleotides: TGTGCCAGCAGTAGAAAACAGCCCTATAGCAATCAGCCCCAGCATTTT. Amino acid sequence: CASSRKQPYSNQPQHF.

This clone occurred once. The gene calls are TRBV20-1 and TRBJ2-3; D is unclear. The CDR3 runs 11 residues. V was trimmed by 5 bases and J by 4 bases, leaving 7 bases between them. Germline-derived CDR1 and CDR2 are DFQATT and SNEGSKA (reference sequence). The CDR3 sequence is CSAPLPDTQYF. The CDR3 coding sequence is TGCAGTGCTCCCCTTCCAGATACGCAGTATTTT.

The rearrangement uses TRBV5-4 and TRBJ2-7; possible D gene TRBD2, 6 bases. V was pared by 5 bases and J by 2 bases, with 17 bases between. Germline V gene data show CDR1 as SGHNT and CDR2 as YYREEE (reference sequence). The CDR3 covers 15 residues. DNA for the CDR3: TGTGCCAGCAGGGTATCTCCGGGGGACGCCTACGAGCAGTACTTC. It specifies CASRVSPGDAYEQYF.

The chain employs TRBV7-3 and TRBJ2-3; tentatively, D is TRBD1 (5 bases). The CDR3 has 16 amino acids. Trimming stripped 5 bases from V and 3 bases from J, with 18 bases between. The germline V gene has CDR1 SGHTA and CDR2 FQGTGA. The CDR3 sequence: CASSPRQRTATDTQYF. CDR3 coding DNA: TGTGCCAGCAGCCCGCGACAGAGAACGGCAACAGATACGCAGTATTTT.

V is TRBV5-1 and J is TRBJ2-3; 8 positions match TRBD2. This CDR3 region has 16 residues. Germline CDR1 is SGHRS and CDR2 is YFSETQ. Losses at the gene ends were 1 base for V and 4 bases for J; bases not matched to a gene: 8. The DNA of the CDR3 is TGCGCCAGCAGCTTGAGCCTAGCGGGTGCATCAGATACGCAGTATTTT. It encodes CASSLSLAGASDTQYF.

The rearrangement uses TRBV6-5 and TRBJ1-6; perhaps TRBD1 as D (6 bases). Germline V gene sequence: CDR1 MNHEY, CDR2 SVGAGI. The CDR3 loop spans 14 amino acids. V lost 1 base and J 7 bases, leaving 8 bases between the germline ends. The CDR3 DNA is TGTGCCAGCAGTTACTACAGGGAAAATTCACCCCTCCACTTT. Translation gives CASSYYRENSPLHF.

The genes are TRBV4-2 and TRBJ1-6, with D perhaps matching TRBD1 (6 bases). CDR3 length equals 16 residues. Germline V gene sequence: CDR1 LGHNA, CDR2 YNFKEQ. Between the trimmed V and J ends, which lost 0 bases and 9 bases, there was a span of 15 bases. CDR3 nucleotide sequence: TGTGCCAGCAGCCAAGATTCCGGCAGGGGTTTTTCACCCCTCCACTTT. This sequence encodes CASSQDSGRGFSPLHF.

The chain joins TRBV5-5 to TRBJ1-6; TRBD1 aligns across 9 bases. Germline CDR1 and CDR2: SGHKS and YYEKEE (reference sequence). Trimming at V came to 3 bases and at J to 10 bases, leaving 8 bases not matched to a gene. The CDR3 covers 15 residues. CDR3 nucleotides: TGTGCCAGCAGCTACCGGACAGGGGTGGAGTCACCCCTCCACTTT. Protein product: CASSYRTGVESPLHF.

With respect to this clone: At one boundary the junction diverges from the germline segment, which might be a read error. This chain's CDR3 is CGSSLGQFNQPQHF. CDR3 nucleotide sequence: TGCGGCAGCAGCTTGGGACAGTTCAATCAGCCCCAGCATTTT. The chain carries TRBV5-5 and TRBJ1-5; 7 nucleotides agree with TRBD1. This CDR3 comprises 14 residues. Germline CDR1 is SGHKS and CDR2 is YYEKEE (reference sequence).

CDR3 in DNA: TGTGCCAGTAGAAGGGGGCTGGCTAACTATGGCTACACCTTC. It encodes CASRRGLANYGYTF. This chain links TRBV19 with TRBJ1-2; 7 bases match TRBD1. V gave up 6 bases and J gave up 0 bases; unmatched junction bases: 4. Per the germline V gene, CDR1 is LNHDA and CDR2 is SQIVND (reference sequence). The CDR3 is made up of 14 amino acids.

This clone occurred once. The chain carries TRBV30 and TRBJ1-1, with D perhaps TRBD1 (5 bases). The CDR3 sequence is 12 residues long. Looked up from germline, CDR1 is GTSNPN and CDR2 is SVGIG (reference sequence). With 1 base removed from V and 6 bases from J, the gap between germline ends came to 9 bases. The DNA of the CDR3 is TGTGCCTGGAGTGCCCGGGGGGCTGAAGCTTTCTTT. Amino acid sequence: CAWSARGAEAFF. Together with reference TRBV30 and TRBJ1-1, the CDR3 gives the full variable domain: SQTIHQWPATLVQPVGSPLSLECTVEGTSNPNLYWYRQAAGRGLQLLFYSVGIGQISSEVPQNLSASRPQDRQFILSSKKLLLSDSGFYLCAWSARGAEAFFGQGTRLTVV.

The chain joins TRBV19 to TRBJ1-3; 7 positions match TRBD1. This CDR3 has 16 amino acids. CDR1 and CDR2 from the germline V gene are LNHDA and SQIVND (reference sequence). Germline trimming cut 7 bases from V and 4 bases from J; bases unmatched to any gene: 13. The CDR3 DNA sequence: TGTGCCAGTAAGAGCAGGGGGGATACTGGAGGAAACACCATATATTTT. It translates to CASKSRGDTGGNTIYF.

This rearrangement joins TRBV2 to TRBJ1-6; D not resolved. The CDR3 contains 15 residues. Germline CDR1 reads SNHLY; CDR2 reads FYNNEI. V lost 4 bases and J lost 7, with 14 bases in between. As DNA, the CDR3 is TGTGCCAGCAGTGTCGAGGGCTCACGAAATTCACCCCTCCACTTT. It is translated as CASSVEGSRNSPLHF.

The gene calls are TRBV27 and TRBJ1-5, with 9 bases identical to TRBD1. The junction had 12 bases not matched to a gene; V was cut back by 6 bases and J by 6 bases. The CDR3 is made up of 16 amino acids. Germline V gene data show CDR1 as MNHEY and CDR2 as SMNVEV (reference sequence). The CDR3 bases are TGTGCCAGCAGCATGGGGACAGGGACGAGCGGTCAGCCCCAGCATTTT. Its translation is CASSMGTGTSGQPQHF.